This entry features one T cell receptor (beta chain) sequence. Its matching antigen is unknown. Germline lookup yields CDR1 MGHRA and CDR2 YSYEKL. The CDR3 has 15 amino acids. The data derive from a study of T cells expressing NK-cell markers. The wider study: The authors derived TCR beta repertoires from sorted CD3+CD56+NKG2C+, CD3+CD56+NKG2C- and CD3+CD56-NKG2C+ T cells. Findings and caveats of the study: It was still unclear whether expanded NKG2C+ T cell clones were HCMV specific. These clonotypes also led the CD3+CD56-NKG2C+ fraction in four donors.

UMIs accompanied the 5'RACE template switching by which TCR beta cDNA was made. No DNA is given; TCRdb re-called the 5' RACE reads and lists each CDR3 protein once. Here the sample table reports about 160,000 distinct CDR3 sequences. The genes are TRBV4-1 and TRBJ1-6. The sample taken for sequencing was blood T cells: a sorted CD56 or NKG2C T cell subset, CD4+ or CD8+ T cells, or bulk PBMC T cells (not recorded which). This receptor was taken from a woman between 18 and 70 years old in good health. CDR3 region: CASSPPWRENSPLHF.